This T cell receptor (beta chain) was recovered during a study of memory CD4+ T cells and cytomegalovirus serostatus. Authors' data handling: After removing out-of-frame reads, over 2 million distinct TCRbeta sequences remained. Sequencing was performed with immunoSEQ multiplex PCR; in TCRdb, only in-frame clones are kept and a portion is missing. D and trimming come from the DNA, and the V and J calls and clone size come from that table. The top ten clones hold 0.75% to 0.9% of a sample with tens of thousands of clones, under 80% of them seen once. Single viable CD3+CD4+CD8-CD45RO+ cells were sorted as the memory CD4+ T cells. After thawing, CD4+ T cells were positively selected. V lost 1 base, J lost 8 bases, and 8 bases lay in between. The germline V gene encodes CDR1 MGHRA and CDR2 YSYEKL. This CDR3 comprises 13 residues.

The TCR originated in an adult in good health and CMV-seronegative. This sequence joins TRBV4-1 and TRBJ2-2; D is undetermined. The specimen sequenced was memory CD4+ T cells from blood. The CDR3 nucleotides are TGCGCCAGCAGCCAAGCCCCCGCTGGGGAGCTGTTTTTT. Its translation is CASSQAPAGELFF.